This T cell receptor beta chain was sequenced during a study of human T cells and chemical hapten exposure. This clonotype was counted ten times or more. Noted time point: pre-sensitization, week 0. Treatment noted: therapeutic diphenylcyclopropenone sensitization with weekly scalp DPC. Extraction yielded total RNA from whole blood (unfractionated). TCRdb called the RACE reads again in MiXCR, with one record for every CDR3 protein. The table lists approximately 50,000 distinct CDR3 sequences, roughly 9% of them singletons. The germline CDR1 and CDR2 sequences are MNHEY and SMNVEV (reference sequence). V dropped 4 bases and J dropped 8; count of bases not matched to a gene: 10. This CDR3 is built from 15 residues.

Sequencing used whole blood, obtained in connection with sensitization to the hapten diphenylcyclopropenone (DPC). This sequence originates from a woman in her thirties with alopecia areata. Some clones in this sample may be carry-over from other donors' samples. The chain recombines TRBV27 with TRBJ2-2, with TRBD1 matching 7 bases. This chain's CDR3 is CASSSVLRQGGELFF. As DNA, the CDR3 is TGTGCCAGCAGTTCAGTATTACGACAGGGAGGGGAGCTGTTTTTT.